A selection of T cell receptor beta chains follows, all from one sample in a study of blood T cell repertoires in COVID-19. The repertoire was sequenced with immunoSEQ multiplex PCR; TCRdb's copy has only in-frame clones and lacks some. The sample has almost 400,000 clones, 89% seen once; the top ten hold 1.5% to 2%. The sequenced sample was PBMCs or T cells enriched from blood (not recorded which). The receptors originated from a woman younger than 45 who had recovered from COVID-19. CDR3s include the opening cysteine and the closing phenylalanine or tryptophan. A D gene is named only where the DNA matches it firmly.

cdr3_aa: CASSREQGTNEKLFF; j_call: TRBJ1-4; cdr3_length: 15; d_call: TRBD1; v_call: TRBV18
cdr3_aa: CAWSVSGGRKIYNSPLHF; j_call: TRBJ1-6; cdr3_length: 18; d_call: TRBD1; v_call: TRBV30
cdr3_aa: CASSLPVGQGANEQFF; j_call: TRBJ2-1; cdr3_length: 16; d_call: TRBD1; v_call: TRBV5-1
cdr3_aa: CASSPGRFDTWNTEAFF; j_call: TRBJ1-1; cdr3_length: 17; d_call: .; v_call: TRBV7-9
cdr3_aa: CASSGGLNTEAFF; j_call: TRBJ1-1; cdr3_length: 13; d_call: .; v_call: TRBV7-9
cdr3_aa: CASSLGPSQGNSNSPLHF; j_call: TRBJ1-6; cdr3_length: 18; d_call: TRBD1; v_call: TRBV5-5
cdr3_aa: CASSTMQGMETQYF; j_call: TRBJ2-5; cdr3_length: 14; d_call: .; v_call: TRBV11-2
cdr3_aa: CASSPRLNQPQHF; j_call: TRBJ1-5; cdr3_length: 13; d_call: .; v_call: TRBV3-1/TRBV3-2
cdr3_aa: CASSLRQGMGKNIQYF; j_call: TRBJ2-4; cdr3_length: 16; d_call: TRBD1; v_call: TRBV11-1
cdr3_aa: CAWSVAVLQPQHF; j_call: TRBJ1-5; cdr3_length: 13; d_call: .; v_call: TRBV30
cdr3_aa: CAWSVRQGAFSPLHF; j_call: TRBJ1-6; cdr3_length: 15; d_call: TRBD1; v_call: TRBV30
cdr3_aa: CASSLVLGGNYGYTF; j_call: TRBJ1-2; cdr3_length: 15; d_call: .; v_call: TRBV11-2
cdr3_aa: CASSKGLGSGSPLHF; j_call: TRBJ1-6; cdr3_length: 15; d_call: .; v_call: TRBV5-1
cdr3_aa: CASRRGGRTKETQYF; j_call: TRBJ2-5; cdr3_length: 15; d_call: TRBD2; v_call: TRBV7-2
cdr3_aa: CASSVELTGTPYNEQFF; j_call: TRBJ2-1; cdr3_length: 17; d_call: TRBD1; v_call: TRBV9
cdr3_aa: CASAGTDREKLFF; j_call: TRBJ1-4; cdr3_length: 13; d_call: TRBD1; v_call: TRBV2
cdr3_aa: CSASYLAGGPNEQFF; j_call: TRBJ2-1; cdr3_length: 15; d_call: TRBD2; v_call: TRBV20-1
cdr3_aa: CSASELVSSYNSPLHF; j_call: TRBJ1-6; cdr3_length: 16; d_call: .; v_call: TRBV20-1
cdr3_aa: CASGGGYEQYF; j_call: TRBJ2-7; cdr3_length: 11; d_call: TRBD2; v_call: TRBV7-9
cdr3_aa: CASSLDGRDSSGNTIYF; j_call: TRBJ1-3; cdr3_length: 17; d_call: TRBD1; v_call: TRBV13
cdr3_aa: CARAPHRDTSEKLFF; j_call: TRBJ1-4; cdr3_length: 15; d_call: .; v_call: TRBV7-5
cdr3_aa: CASTLDRDYEQYF; j_call: TRBJ2-7; cdr3_length: 13; d_call: .; v_call: TRBV5-6
cdr3_aa: CASSLGQGGDEQFF; j_call: TRBJ2-1; cdr3_length: 14; d_call: TRBD1; v_call: TRBV7-9
cdr3_aa: CASNRGPYGYTF; j_call: TRBJ1-2; cdr3_length: 12; d_call: TRBD1; v_call: TRBV28
cdr3_aa: CASSVTSGRMREQYF; j_call: TRBJ2-7; cdr3_length: 15; d_call: TRBD2; v_call: TRBV27